This T cell receptor (beta chain) was retrieved from a study of shared clonotypes between healthy human individuals. Study context: Donors consisted of two women and a few men between 18 and 49. Three CD4 naive, three CD4 memory, two CD8 naive and one CD8 memory plate were used per donor. Broader study findings: The expectation was that sequencing depth would affect clonotype sharing among donors. Sampling involved blood alone; tissue repertoires likely differ.

About this clone itself: What it recognizes is unknown.

TCRdb's table, derived via immunoSEQ multiplex PCR, lists solely in-frame clones and lacks some. The top ten hold 1.5% to 2% of the sample, which has around 1.9 million clones, about 92% seen once. The CDR3 extends over 17 amino acids. Deletions cut 0 bases from V and 0 bases from J, with 14 bases between. From germline, CDR1 is MRHNA and CDR2 SNTAGT. Positive CCR7 selection of CD45RO-negative cells yielded the naive CD8 cells, and terminally differentiated effector memory CD45RA+ cells were excluded. This sequence was found in a man between 18 and 35 years old in good health. Some clones in this sample may be carry-over from other donors' samples. The chain is built from TRBV6-4 and TRBJ1-2, with D unclear. Sequencing input: naive CD8+ T cells from PBMCs. CDR3 residues: CASSDSSSRPPNYGYTF. The CDR3 DNA reads as TGTGCCAGCAGTGACTCTAGCTCCCGGCCCCCTAACTATGGCTACACCTTC.